This T cell receptor (beta chain) comes out of a study of control samples from healthy donors and cancer patients. Germline loops: CDR1 SGHVS, CDR2 FNYEAQ. Trimming at V came to 8 bases and at J to 6 bases, leaving 9 bases not matched to a gene. The CDR3 runs to 14 residues. The repertoire was sequenced with immunoSEQ multiplex PCR; TCRdb's copy has only in-frame clones and lacks some. The sample lists roughly 130,000 clones; approximately 90% were seen once. V usage is TRBV7-6 and J usage is TRBJ2-1; 8 bases fit TRBD2. Sequenced sample: blood. The TCR was taken from a man aged 18 to 30 in good health. The CDR3 DNA is TGTGCCAGCCCTCTCGGGGGGGCTCTCAATGAGCAGTTCTTC. Amino acids: CASPLGGALNEQFF. The whole variable domain, remainder taken from reference TRBV7-6 and TRBJ2-1, is GAGVSQSPRYKVTKRGQDVALRCDPISGHVSLYWYRQALGQGPEFLTYFNYEAQQDKSGLPNDRFSAERPEGSISTLTIQRTEQRDSAMYRCASPLGGALNEQFFGPGTRLTVL.